The 25 T cell receptor beta chains below come from one sample, sequenced in a study of beta chain features in type 1 diabetes. Every bit of the isolated RNA underwent reverse transcription, so sequencing read expressed TCRB transcripts. Generated by immunoSEQ multiplex PCR, the TCRdb table keeps only in-frame clones and is missing some. This table holds 300,000 to 400,000 clones, 9.5% to 11% found once. Sequencing was performed on naive CD4+ T cells from blood. Receptor source: a woman aged 25-40 years in good health.

The rearrangement uses TRBV18 and TRBJ2-2; D possibly corresponds to TRBD2 (5 bases). The CDR3 runs to 17 residues. The V gene's germline CDR1 is KGHSH and CDR2 LQKENI. Trimming left V 2 bases short and J 0 bases short, with 13 bases between. The CDR3 nucleotides are TGTGCCAGCTCACCATTTGAGGGTGACTCGAACACCGGGGAGCTGTTTTTT. The encoded protein is CASSPFEGDSNTGELFF.

This clone appeared a few times. The chain joins TRBV29-1 to TRBJ2-5; TRBD2 agrees at 10 bases. The CDR3 has 15 amino acids. The V and J ends lost 4 bases and 0 bases, in that order; junction bases with no gene match: 5. Germline loops: CDR1 SQVTM, CDR2 ANQGSEA. CDR3 loop: CSVVGSGGYQETQYF. CDR3 coding DNA: TGCAGCGTTGTAGGTAGCGGGGGGTACCAAGAGACCCAGTACTTC.

The rearrangement links TRBV30 to TRBJ2-1; possible D gene TRBD1, 6 bases. This CDR3 is built from 14 residues. CDR1 GTSNPN and CDR2 SVGIG come from the germline V gene (reference sequence). The V end was cut by 0 bases, the J end by 6 bases, with 12 bases between. This chain's CDR3 is CAWSVLQGSNEQFF. In nucleotides, the CDR3 is TGTGCCTGGAGTGTATTGCAGGGGTCCAATGAGCAGTTCTTC.

The chain couples TRBV27 to TRBJ2-7; 12 bases are a match to TRBD2. This CDR3 spans 16 amino acids. CDR1 MNHEY and CDR2 SMNVEV come from the germline V gene (reference sequence). Trimming removed 9 bases from V and 4 bases from J; junction bases left unmatched: 13. The CDR3 DNA sequence: TGTGCCAGTAGACTGATACCGACTAGCGGGAGATACGAGCAGTACTTC. Amino acids: CASRLIPTSGRYEQYF.

This clone has a handful of counts. This chain links TRBV30 with TRBJ2-6; 12 bases map to TRBD1. Germline loops: CDR1 GTSNPN, CDR2 SVGIG (reference sequence). Trimming took 8 bases from V and 4 from J; bases not matched to a gene: 12. This CDR3 has 17 amino acids. Here the CDR3 reads CAGKRDRGLYGANVLTF. CDR3 DNA sequence: TGTGCCGGCAAACGGGACAGGGGGCTGTACGGGGCCAACGTCCTGACTTTC.

The chain has TRBV28 and TRBJ1-1, with unresolved D. Germline CDR1 reads MDHEN; CDR2 reads SYDVKM. The CDR3 has 14 amino acids. The V and J ends lost 3 bases and 0 bases respectively, with 8 bases between them. CDR3: CASSLALMNTEAFF. The CDR3 DNA reads TGTGCCAGCAGTTTGGCCTTGATGAACACTGAAGCTTTCTTT.

The table lists this clone with a few counts. This sequence joins TRBV6-4 and TRBJ1-1; D gene uncertain. The CDR3 contains 13 residues. CDR1 is MRHNA and CDR2 is SNTAGT in the germline V gene. V was pared by 8 bases and J by 1 base, with 11 bases between. CDR3 sequence (DNA): TGTGCCAGCGCTCGGGAGGGGAACACTGAAGCTTTCTTT. It is translated as CASAREGNTEAFF.

This clone was observed a handful of times. This chain uses TRBV7-2 with TRBJ2-3; no clear D gene. The CDR3 totals 12 residues. Per germline, CDR1 SGHTA and CDR2 FQGNSA. Trimming removed 5 bases from V and 2 bases from J, with 5 bases in between. CDR3 sequence (DNA): TGTGCCAGCAGCGAGGTCACAGATACGCAGTATTTT. This codes for CASSEVTDTQYF.

This clone was seen many times. This chain connects TRBV4-2 to TRBJ2-7; D uncertain. Germline CDR1 is LGHNA and CDR2 is YNFKEQ. V was trimmed by 2 bases and J by 6 bases, leaving 11 bases between them. The CDR3 spans 13 residues. CDR3 amino acids: CASSQRLGIEQYF. The CDR3 DNA is TGTGCCAGCAGCCAACGTCTAGGTATCGAGCAGTACTTC.

This clone was observed a handful of times. The chain uses TRBV27 and TRBJ2-7, with D perhaps TRBD2 (5 bases). The CDR3 extends over 16 amino acids. Trimming took 3 bases from V and 3 from J, leaving 18 bases between them. Germline V gives CDR1 MNHEY, CDR2 SMNVEV (reference sequence). CDR3 coding DNA: TGTGCCAGCAGTTTCCGGAACTTAGGCGCGGGCTACGAGCAGTACTTC. Residues: CASSFRNLGAGYEQYF.

This sequence joins TRBV18 and TRBJ2-5, with D perhaps matching TRBD1 (6 bases). Germline V CDR1 and CDR2: KGHSH, LQKENI. This CDR3 is 15 amino acids long. V was pared by 3 bases and J by 4 bases, with 15 bases between. The CDR3 spells CASSPPGQSGETQYF. As DNA, the CDR3 is TGTGCCAGCTCACCGCCGGGACAAAGTGGAGAGACCCAGTACTTC.

This sequence joins TRBV7-2 and TRBJ2-5, with 7 nucleotides matching TRBD1. Germline loops: CDR1 SGHTA, CDR2 FQGNSA. V gave up 4 bases and J gave up 1 base; unmatched junction bases: 6. The CDR3 runs to 15 residues. In DNA form, the CDR3 reads TGTGCCAGCAGCTCCATGGGACAGATCCAAGAGACCCAGTACTTC. Amino acid sequence: CASSSMGQIQETQYF.

This clone was seen a few times. The chain couples TRBV9 to TRBJ1-1; 9 bases fit TRBD1. CDR1 is SGDLS and CDR2 is YYNGEE in the germline V gene. There are 15 residues in the CDR3. Trimming took 4 bases from V and 4 from J; bases not matched to a gene: 8. Written as DNA, the CDR3 is TGTGCCAGCAGCCCTCAGACAGGGGGTCTCACTGAAGCTTTCTTT. Protein sequence: CASSPQTGGLTEAFF. The full variable domain, rest sourced from reference TRBV9 and TRBJ1-1, is DSGVTQTPKHLITATGQRVTLRCSPRSGDLSVYWYQQSLDQGLQFLIQYYNGEERAKGNILERFSAQQFPDLHSELNLSSLELGDSALYFCASSPQTGGLTEAFFGQGTRLTVV.

This chain links TRBV30 with TRBJ2-1; the match to TRBD2 covers 11 bases. V lost 7 bases, J lost 4 bases, and 9 bases stayed unmatched. Germline V gene lookup returns CDR1 GTSNPN and CDR2 SVGIG (reference sequence). This CDR3 has 15 residues. The CDR3 DNA sequence: TGTGCCTCTACGAAGACTAGCGGGATGTACAATGAGCAGTTCTTC. This sequence encodes CASTKTSGMYNEQFF.

This clone was seen only a few times. The rearrangement joins TRBV4-2 to TRBJ1-1; weak D call: TRBD1 (6 bases). CDR1 is LGHNA and CDR2 is YNFKEQ in the germline V gene. With 0 bases removed from V and 0 bases from J, the gap between germline ends came to 14 bases. This CDR3 region has 17 residues. CDR3 amino acids: CASSQEGTKHMNTEAFF. In nucleotides, the CDR3 is TGTGCCAGCAGCCAAGAGGGGACAAAACACATGAACACTGAAGCTTTCTTT.

This clone was counted between two and nine times. The chain carries TRBV9 and TRBJ2-3, with a tentative D call TRBD2 (7 bases). V lost 7 bases and J 3 bases, leaving 24 bases between the germline ends. This CDR3 comprises 17 residues. Germline V CDR1 and CDR2: SGDLS, YYNGEE. CDR3 in DNA: TGTGCCAGCCAGCGGACGGGGGGCGGGAGTGGGACAGATACGCAGTATTTT. Translating it yields CASQRTGGGSGTDTQYF.

This clone turned up a few times. For the CDR3, the DNA is TGTGCCAGCAGGGACAGGGTCGCCGGCAATGAGCAGTTCTTC. The encoded protein is CASRDRVAGNEQFF. This chain uses TRBV28 with TRBJ2-1, with 8 bases lining up with TRBD1. CDR3 size: 14 residues. V shed 6 bases and J 6 bases; nucleotides not matched to a gene: 7. CDR1 and CDR2 from the germline V gene are MDHEN and SYDVKM. Combining the CDR3 with reference TRBV28 and TRBJ2-1 gives the whole variable domain DVKVTQSSRYLVKRTGEKVFLECVQDMDHENMFWYRQDPGLGLRLIYFSYDVKMKEKGDIPEGYSVSREKKERFSLILESASTNQTSMYLCASRDRVAGNEQFFGPGTRLTVL.

This clone has just a few counts. The chain recombines TRBV5-6 with TRBJ2-7; 14 bases map to TRBD2. Germline V CDR1 and CDR2: SGHDT, YYEEEE. This CDR3 has 17 residues. V lost 0 bases and J lost 5; bases outside the gene matches: 7. The CDR3 nucleotides read TGTGCCAGCAGCTTGGCCGGGACTAGCGGGAGAGGGAACGAGCAGTACTTC. It yields the protein CASSLAGTSGRGNEQYF.

This clone was recorded at least ten times. This chain links TRBV7-9 with TRBJ1-4; D is unresolved. This CDR3 has 14 amino acids. With 4 bases removed from V and 5 bases from J, the gap between germline ends came to 11 bases. In germline, CDR1 is SEHNR, CDR2 FQNEAQ (reference sequence). The CDR3 DNA reads TGTGCCAGCAGCTCAGGAGGAGGGAATGAAAAACTGTTTTTT. It encodes CASSSGGGNEKLFF.

This clone was detected only a few times. V gene TRBV30 combines with J gene TRBJ2-7; 7 bases fit TRBD1. V was pared by 0 bases and J by 5 bases, with 10 bases of the junction left unmatched. Per germline, CDR1 GTSNPN and CDR2 SVGIG (reference sequence). This CDR3 region has 15 residues. CDR3 nucleotides: TGTGCCTGGAGTGTACTGAGGGGGCAAGTGGACGAGCAGTACTTC. Translation gives CAWSVLRGQVDEQYF.

This clone was seen only a few times. V is TRBV2 and J is TRBJ2-2; D possibly corresponds to TRBD1 (7 bases). Germline CDR1 and CDR2: SNHLY and FYNNEI. Trimming pared 2 bases from V and 5 bases from J, leaving 15 bases between. This CDR3 has 16 amino acids. The chain's CDR3 is CASSEMAGGITGELFF. The CDR3 nucleotides read TGTGCCAGCAGTGAAATGGCAGGGGGGATAACCGGGGAGCTGTTTTTT.

This chain connects TRBV6-6 to TRBJ2-7; 9 bases fit TRBD2. Germline V gene lookup returns CDR1 MNHNY and CDR2 SVGAGI (reference sequence). The V gene end was trimmed by 8 bases and the J gene end by 2 bases; junction bases not matched to a gene: 10. This CDR3 region has 15 residues. CDR3 nucleotide sequence: TGTGCCAGCGACACCCATGGCGGGGGGGCCTACGAGCAGTACTTC. This gives the protein CASDTHGGGAYEQYF.

The rearrangement uses TRBV19 and TRBJ1-5; a possible D gene is TRBD1 (5 bases). V dropped 3 bases and J dropped 3 bases, with 9 bases sitting between them. The length of the CDR3 is 14 residues. Germline loops: CDR1 LNHDA, CDR2 SQIVND (reference sequence). The CDR3 here is CASSIDSFNQPQHF. Written as DNA, the CDR3 is TGTGCCAGTAGTATTGACAGTTTCAATCAGCCCCAGCATTTT.

This clone was picked up a small number of times. The rearrangement uses TRBV7-2 and TRBJ2-1; TRBD2 matches 10 bases. Per germline, CDR1 SGHTA and CDR2 FQGNSA. The CDR3 extends over 17 amino acids. V lost 1 base to trimming and J lost 10 bases; unmatched junction nucleotides: 13. CDR3 residues: CASSLGSGLAGVGEQFF. In nucleotides, the CDR3 is TGTGCCAGCAGCTTAGGTTCGGGGCTAGCGGGAGTAGGAGAGCAGTTCTTC.

The CDR3 is CASSPVVGTVDEKLFF. The CDR3 nucleotides are TGTGCCAGCAGCCCCGTGGTCGGGACAGTAGATGAAAAACTGTTTTTT. The rearrangement uses TRBV7-9 and TRBJ1-4; 7 bases map to TRBD1. Trimming took 5 bases from V and 6 from J; bases not matched to a gene: 12. Germline CDR1 and CDR2: SEHNR and FQNEAQ (reference sequence). This CDR3 region has 16 residues.